One T cell receptor (beta chain) is described in this entry. Antigen unknown. This entry belongs to a study of shared clonotypes between healthy human individuals. Points from the study as a whole: The expectation was that sequencing depth would affect clonotype sharing among donors. Memory subsets had estimated richness that was generally smaller than that of naive subsets.

The study ran the assay at deep level. Profiling relied on immunoSEQ multiplex PCR, and the TCRdb table lists in-frame clones only, not all of them. The table lists some 1 million clones, about 74% of them singletons. CDR3 size: 14 residues. CDR1 and CDR2 from the germline V gene are MNHEY and SVGAGI. V dropped 5 bases and J dropped 0 bases, with 11 bases sitting between them. The clonotype was recovered from a man between 18 and 29 years old in good health. V gene TRBV6-5 combines with J gene TRBJ2-7; a possible D gene is TRBD1 (5 bases). Material for sequencing was memory CD4+ T cells sorted from blood. As to subset: CD45RA-negative fraction. In nucleotides, the CDR3 is TGTGCCAGCAGTCCAGGACAATTCTCCTACGAGCAGTACTTC. The encoded protein is CASSPGQFSYEQYF.